The rows below give T cell receptor beta chains drawn from one sample of a study of CD8 T cells in Susac syndrome. Each CDR3 protein is one row after TCRdb ran MiXCR on the immunoSEQ multiplex PCR reads. This repertoire shows 120,000 to 150,000 distinct CDR3 sequences, roughly 94% found once; its top ten account for nearly 0.085%. The material sequenced was CD4+ T cells from PBMCs. These receptors came from a human donor in good health. Each CDR3 is given with its conserved first and last residue. The order of the fields is J gene, clone size, D gene, V gene, CDR3 protein, CDR3 DNA. D genes are given only for firm matches. The size entry is marked missing in some rows and otherwise reads once, few, many or a size class.

>TRBJ2-1|.|TRBD2|TRBV7-8
CASSVPGTSGRDEQFF
TGTGCCAGCAGCGTACCCGGGACTAGCGGGAGGGATGAGCAGTTCTTC
>TRBJ2-6|.|TRBD1|TRBV10-3
CAISEGQGGANVLTF
TGTGCCATCAGTGAAGGACAGGGGGGGGCCAACGTCCTGACTTTC
>TRBJ1-1|.|.|TRBV30
CAWSVPGGRDTEAFF
TGTGCCTGGAGTGTACCAGGAGGAAGGGACACTGAAGCTTTCTTT
>TRBJ1-1|once|.|TRBV5-1
CASSSRQPNTEAFF
TGCGCCAGCAGCTCCAGACAGCCGAACACTGAAGCTTTCTTT
>TRBJ1-4|.|.|TRBV3-1
CASSQDERVSTTNEKLFF
TGTGCCAGCAGCCAAGACGAGAGAGTGTCCACAACTAATGAAAAACTGTTTTTT
>TRBJ1-4|.|.|TRBV7-9
CASSLQGHNEKLFF
TGTGCCAGCAGCCTACAGGGTCATAATGAAAAACTGTTTTTT
>TRBJ1-1|.|.|TRBV19
CASSIFGPSDVGRNTEAFF
TGTGCCAGTAGTATCTTCGGCCCCAGTGATGTTGGAAGGAACACTGAAGCTTTCTTT
>TRBJ2-3|.|.|TRBV7-8
CASSLATDTQYF
TGTGCCAGCAGCTTAGCCACAGATACGCAGTATTTT
>TRBJ2-2|.|.|TRBV5-1
CASSHTDQKTGELFF
TGCGCCAGCAGCCATACCGACCAGAAAACCGGGGAGCTGTTTTTT
>TRBJ2-7|.|TRBD1|TRBV2
CASNPGQVYEQYF
TGTGCCAGCAATCCGGGACAGGTCTACGAGCAGTACTTC
>TRBJ1-2|.|.|TRBV28
CASSPTGLGYTF
TGTGCCAGCAGCCCTACCGGCCTTGGCTACACCTTC
>TRBJ2-1|.|.|TRBV6-2/TRBV6-3
CASSPLWDKGDNEQFF
TGTGCCAGCAGCCCCTTGTGGGACAAGGGAGACAATGAGCAGTTCTTC
>TRBJ2-1|.|.|TRBV29-1
CSVYSIRGNEQFF
TGCAGCGTTTACAGTATTCGAGGCAATGAGCAGTTCTTC
>TRBJ2-3|.|.|TRBV6-6
CASSYQVSTDTQYF
TGTGCCAGCAGTTACCAGGTTAGCACAGATACGCAGTATTTT
>TRBJ2-3|.|TRBD2|TRBV4-2
CASRLGGGPTDTQYF
TGTGCCAGCAGACTCGGGGGGGGACCCACAGATACGCAGTATTTT
>TRBJ2-1|few|.|TRBV7-2
CASSSRDEQFF
TGTGCCAGCAGCTCGCGGGACGAGCAGTTCTTC
>TRBJ2-1|.|TRBD2|TRBV9
CASSDSGSSYNEQFF
TGTGCCAGCAGCGATAGCGGGAGCTCCTACAATGAGCAGTTCTTC
>TRBJ1-4|.|.|TRBV12-3/TRBV12-4
CASSSGTNEKLFF
TGTGCCAGCAGTTCCGGGACTAATGAAAAACTGTTTTTT
>TRBJ2-5|.|.|TRBV20-1
CSASALAFGTQYF
TGCAGTGCTAGTGCTCTAGCGTTTGGGACCCAGTACTTC
>TRBJ1-5|once|.|TRBV28
CASSLSKQGPGGNQPQHF
TGTGCCAGCAGTTTATCTAAACAGGGTCCCGGTGGCAATCAGCCCCAGCATTTT
>TRBJ2-1|.|.|TRBV5-6
CASSPWPGLDSSYNEQFF
TGTGCCAGCAGCCCCTGGCCCGGACTGGATAGCTCCTACAATGAGCAGTTCTTC
>TRBJ2-7|.|TRBD2|TRBV5-6
CASSFRTSGRLGEQYF
TGTGCCAGCAGCTTCCGGACTAGCGGGAGACTTGGCGAGCAGTACTTC
>TRBJ2-2|.|TRBD2|TRBV27
CASGARGTSGSARGTGELFF
TGTGCCAGCGGGGCCAGGGGGACTAGCGGGAGTGCCAGGGGCACCGGGGAGCTGTTTTTT
>TRBJ2-7|.|.|TRBV15
CATSRHYPLESRSYEQYF
TGTGCCACCAGCAGACACTACCCCTTAGAGAGTCGGTCCTACGAGCAGTACTTC
>TRBJ1-1|.|.|TRBV5-4
CASSARGGVVTEAFF
TGTGCCAGCAGCGCCCGGGGGGGCGTCGTCACTGAAGCTTTCTTT